Only one count was recorded for the clone carrying this T cell receptor beta chain. The data derive from a study of blood T cell repertoires in COVID-19. Clones were read by immunoSEQ multiplex PCR, and TCRdb kept only the in-frame ones, dropping some. The repertoire holds 250,000 to 300,000 clones, with approximately 88% as singletons. The sequence was obtained from a woman under 40 with acute or convalescent COVID-19. The material sequenced was peripheral blood.

This CDR3 reads CASSPLLLAGGGETQYF. The CDR3, as DNA: TGTGCCAGCAGCCCGCTTCTCCTAGCGGGAGGGGGAGAGACCCAGTACTTC. The rearrangement links TRBV11-2 to TRBJ2-5; 12 nucleotides match TRBD2. Germline-derived CDR1 and CDR2 are SGHAT and FQNNGV. This CDR3 comprises 17 residues. With 5 bases clipped from V and 4 bases from J, the junction kept 11 bases outside the gene matches. The entire variable domain, with the rest obtained from reference TRBV11-2 and TRBJ2-5, is as follows: EAGVAQSPRYKIIEKRQSVAFWCNPISGHATLYWYQQILGQGPKLLIQFQNNGVVDDSQLPKDRFSAERLKGVDSTLKIQPAKLEDSAVYLCASSPLLLAGGGETQYFGPGTRLLVL.